What follows are 4 T cell receptor beta chains derived from one specimen sequenced in a study of shared clonotypes between healthy human individuals. This table comes from immunoSEQ multiplex PCR, and its TCRdb copy is limited to in-frame clones, with some not included. The top ten clones hold about 0.13% of a sample with about 2.4 million clones, over 85% of them seen once. The specimen was naive CD4+ T cells sorted from blood. Subset of the sample: CD45RA+ positively selected. Receptors were obtained from a man younger than 35 in good health.

The genes are TRBV21-1 and TRBJ2-7; no check of the table's D call, TRBD1, against the DNA was made. TRBV21-1 is termed a pseudogene. CDR3 size: 12 residues. CDR3 amino acids: CASSLRAYEQYF. The CDR3 DNA is TGTGCCAGCAGCCTCAGGGCCTACGAGCAGTACTTC.

This clone showed up just once. The rearrangement uses TRBV5-1 and TRBJ1-5; D unresolved. V dropped 5 bases and J dropped 0 bases, with 12 bases sitting between them. This CDR3 comprises 15 residues. Looked up from germline, CDR1 is SGHRS and CDR2 is YFSETQ. CDR3: CASSPSDYSNQPQHF. CDR3 nucleotide sequence: TGCGCCAGCAGTCCCAGTGATTATAGCAATCAGCCCCAGCATTTT. The variable domain in full, with the rest retrieved from reference TRBV5-1 and TRBJ1-5, is KAGVTQTPRYLIKTRGQQVTLSCSPISGHRSVSWYQQTPGQGLQFLFEYFSETQRNKGNFPGRFSGRQFSNSRSEMNVSTLELGDSALYLCASSPSDYSNQPQHFGDGTRLSIL.

The V and J genes are TRBV10-1 and TRBJ2-1; the D is unclear. CDR3 length: 15 residues. CDR1 and CDR2 from the germline V gene are WNHNN and SYGVQD (reference sequence). Between the trimmed V and J ends, which lost 3 bases and 6 bases, there was a span of 15 bases. CDR3 bases: TGCGCCAGCAGTGATCAGAGAAGATGGGGCAATGAGCAGTTCTTC. This gives the protein CASSDQRRWGNEQFF.

This rearrangement joins TRBV5-1 to TRBJ1-2; D remains ambiguous. Germline loops: CDR1 SGHRS, CDR2 YFSETQ. V lost 4 bases, J lost 7 bases, and 20 bases lay in between. The CDR3 sequence is 15 residues long. In DNA form, the CDR3 reads TGCGCCAGCAGCCTATATGGTACGGTCCGGGGTGGCTACACCTTC. Translating it yields CASSLYGTVRGGYTF.